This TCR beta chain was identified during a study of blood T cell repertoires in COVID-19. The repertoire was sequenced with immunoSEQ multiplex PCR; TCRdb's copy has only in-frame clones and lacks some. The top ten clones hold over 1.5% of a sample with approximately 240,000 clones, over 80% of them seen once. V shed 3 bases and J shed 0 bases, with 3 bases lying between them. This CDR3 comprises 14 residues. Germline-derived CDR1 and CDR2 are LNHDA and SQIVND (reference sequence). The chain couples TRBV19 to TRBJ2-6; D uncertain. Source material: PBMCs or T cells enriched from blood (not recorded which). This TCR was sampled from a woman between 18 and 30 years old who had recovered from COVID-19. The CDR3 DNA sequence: TGTGCCAGTAGTATTAGCTCTGGGGCCAACGTCCTGACTTTC. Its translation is CASSISSGANVLTF. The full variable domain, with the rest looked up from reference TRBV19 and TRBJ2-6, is DGGITQSPKYLFRKEGQNVTLSCEQNLNHDAMYWYRQDPGQGLRLIYYSQIVNDFQKGDIAEGYSVSREKKESFPLTVTSAQKNPTAFYLCASSISSGANVLTFGAGSRLTVL.